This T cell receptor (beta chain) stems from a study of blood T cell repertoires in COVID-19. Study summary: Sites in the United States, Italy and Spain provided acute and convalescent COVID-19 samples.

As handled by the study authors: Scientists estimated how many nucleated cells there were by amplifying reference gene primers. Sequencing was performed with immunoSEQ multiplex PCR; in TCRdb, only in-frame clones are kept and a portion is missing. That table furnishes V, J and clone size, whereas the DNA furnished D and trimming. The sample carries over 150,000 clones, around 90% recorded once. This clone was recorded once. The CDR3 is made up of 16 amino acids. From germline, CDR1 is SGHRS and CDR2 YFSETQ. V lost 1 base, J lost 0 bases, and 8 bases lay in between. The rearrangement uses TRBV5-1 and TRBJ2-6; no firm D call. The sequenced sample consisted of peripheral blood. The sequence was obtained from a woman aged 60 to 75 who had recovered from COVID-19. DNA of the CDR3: TGCGCCAGCAGCTTGCAGGCAGGCTCTGGGGCCAACGTCCTGACTTTC. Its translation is CASSLQAGSGANVLTF.